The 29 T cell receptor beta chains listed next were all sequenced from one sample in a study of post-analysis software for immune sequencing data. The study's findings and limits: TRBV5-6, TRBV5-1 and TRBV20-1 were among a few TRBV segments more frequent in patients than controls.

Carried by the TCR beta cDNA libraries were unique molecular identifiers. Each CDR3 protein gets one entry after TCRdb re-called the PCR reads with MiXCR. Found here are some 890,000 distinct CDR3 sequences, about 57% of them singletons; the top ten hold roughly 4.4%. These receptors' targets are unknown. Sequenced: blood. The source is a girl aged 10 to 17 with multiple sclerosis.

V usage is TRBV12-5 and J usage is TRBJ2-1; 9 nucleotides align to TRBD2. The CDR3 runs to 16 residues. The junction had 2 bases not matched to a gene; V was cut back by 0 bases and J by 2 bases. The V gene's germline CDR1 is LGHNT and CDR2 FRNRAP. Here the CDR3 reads CASGLVAGGPYNEQFF. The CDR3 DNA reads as TGTGCTAGTGGTTTGGTAGCGGGAGGCCCCTACAATGAGCAGTTCTTC.

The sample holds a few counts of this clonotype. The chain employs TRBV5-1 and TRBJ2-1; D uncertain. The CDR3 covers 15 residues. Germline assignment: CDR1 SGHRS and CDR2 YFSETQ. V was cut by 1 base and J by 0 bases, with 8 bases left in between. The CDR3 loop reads CASSLFRSSYNEQFF. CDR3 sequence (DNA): TGCGCCAGCAGCTTGTTTAGGAGCTCCTACAATGAGCAGTTCTTC.

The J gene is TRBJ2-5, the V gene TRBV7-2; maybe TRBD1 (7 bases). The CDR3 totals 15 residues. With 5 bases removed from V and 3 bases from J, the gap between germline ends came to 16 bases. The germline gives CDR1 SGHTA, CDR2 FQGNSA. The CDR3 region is CASSAGGTDKETQYF. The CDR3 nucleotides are TGTGCCAGCAGCGCAGGGGGGACGGATAAAGAGACCCAGTACTTC.

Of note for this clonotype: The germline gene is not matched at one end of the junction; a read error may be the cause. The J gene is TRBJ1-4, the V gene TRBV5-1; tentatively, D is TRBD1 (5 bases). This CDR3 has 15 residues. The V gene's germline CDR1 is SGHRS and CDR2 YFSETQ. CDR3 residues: CASSLRDPSMEKRFF. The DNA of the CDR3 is TGCGCCAGCAGCTTGCGGGACCCAAGCATGGAAAAACGGTTTTTT.

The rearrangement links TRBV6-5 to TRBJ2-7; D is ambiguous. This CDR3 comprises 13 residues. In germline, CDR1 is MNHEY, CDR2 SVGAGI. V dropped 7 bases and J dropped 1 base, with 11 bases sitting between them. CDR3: CASTAVNSYEQYF. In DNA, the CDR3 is TGTGCCAGCACGGCAGTGAATTCCTACGAGCAGTACTTC.

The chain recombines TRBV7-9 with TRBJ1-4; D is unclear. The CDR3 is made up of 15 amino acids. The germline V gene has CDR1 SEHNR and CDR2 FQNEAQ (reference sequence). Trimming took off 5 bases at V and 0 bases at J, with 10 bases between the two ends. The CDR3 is CASSLQFATNEKLFF. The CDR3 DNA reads TGTGCCAGCAGCCTACAGTTTGCAACTAATGAAAAACTGTTTTTT.

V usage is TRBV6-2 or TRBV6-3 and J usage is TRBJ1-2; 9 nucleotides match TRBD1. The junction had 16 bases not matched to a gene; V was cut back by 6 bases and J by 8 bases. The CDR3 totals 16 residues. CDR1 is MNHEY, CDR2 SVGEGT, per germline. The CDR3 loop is CASSTYTGTGYIGYTF. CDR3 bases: TGTGCCAGCAGCACGTATACCGGGACAGGGTATATCGGCTACACCTTC.

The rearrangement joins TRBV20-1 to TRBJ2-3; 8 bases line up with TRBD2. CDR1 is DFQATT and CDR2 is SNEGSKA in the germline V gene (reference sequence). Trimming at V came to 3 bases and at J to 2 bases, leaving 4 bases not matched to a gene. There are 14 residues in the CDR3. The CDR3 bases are TGCAGTGCTAGGGTAGCGGGGTACACAGATACGCAGTATTTT. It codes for CSARVAGYTDTQYF.

The CDR3 region is CASTQGSPGLGDTQYF. Written as DNA, the CDR3 is TGTGCCAGCACCCAGGGGTCTCCAGGGTTAGGAGATACGCAGTATTTT. J is TRBJ2-3 and V is TRBV7-9; possibly TRBD1 for D (6 bases). There are 16 residues in the CDR3. V was cut by 7 bases and J by 5 bases, with 22 bases left in between. Looked up from germline, CDR1 is SEHNR and CDR2 is FQNEAQ (reference sequence).

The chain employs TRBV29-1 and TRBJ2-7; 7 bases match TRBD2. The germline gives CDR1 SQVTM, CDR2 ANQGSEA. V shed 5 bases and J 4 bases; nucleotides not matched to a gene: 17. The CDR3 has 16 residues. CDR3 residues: CSVTGTGTNVIYEQYF. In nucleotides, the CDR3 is TGCAGCGTTACCGGCACCGGGACTAACGTGATATACGAGCAGTACTTC.

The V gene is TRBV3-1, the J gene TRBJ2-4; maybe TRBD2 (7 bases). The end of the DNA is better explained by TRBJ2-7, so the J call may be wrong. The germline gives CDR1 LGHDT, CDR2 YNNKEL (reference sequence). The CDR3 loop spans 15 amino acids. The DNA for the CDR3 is TGTGCCAGCAGCCAATGGGCGGGGGCTGGCCACGAGCAGTACTTC. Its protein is CASSQWAGAGHEQYF.

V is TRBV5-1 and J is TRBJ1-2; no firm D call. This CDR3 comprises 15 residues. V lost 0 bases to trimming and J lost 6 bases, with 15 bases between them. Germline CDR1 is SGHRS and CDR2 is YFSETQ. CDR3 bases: TGCGCCAGCAGCTTGGCCAATCAATGGCCAAATGGCTACACCTTC. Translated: CASSLANQWPNGYTF.

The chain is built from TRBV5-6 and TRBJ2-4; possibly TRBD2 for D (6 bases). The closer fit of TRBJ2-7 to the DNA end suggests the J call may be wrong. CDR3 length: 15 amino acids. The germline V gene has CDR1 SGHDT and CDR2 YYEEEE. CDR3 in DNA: TGTGCCAGCAGCACCAGGACTACTAATTCCTACGAGCAGTACTTC. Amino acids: CASSTRTTNSYEQYF.

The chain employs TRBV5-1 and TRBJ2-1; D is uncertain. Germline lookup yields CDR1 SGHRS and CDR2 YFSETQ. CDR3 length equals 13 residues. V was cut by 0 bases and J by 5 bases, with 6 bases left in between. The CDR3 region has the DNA TGCGCCAGCAGCTTGGCTGTTCACAATGAGCAGTTCTTC. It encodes CASSLAVHNEQFF.

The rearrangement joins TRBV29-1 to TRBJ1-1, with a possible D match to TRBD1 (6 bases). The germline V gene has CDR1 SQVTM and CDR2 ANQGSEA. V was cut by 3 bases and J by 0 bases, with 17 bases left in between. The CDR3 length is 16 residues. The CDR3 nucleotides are TGCAGCGTTGATTGGCAGGGGAGGACGTTGAACACTGAAGCTTTCTTT. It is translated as CSVDWQGRTLNTEAFF.

CDR3: CASSPVVAGGWSSYNEQFF. The CDR3 DNA is TGTGCCAGCAGCCCGGTGGTAGCGGGGGGCTGGAGCTCCTACAATGAGCAGTTCTTC. The chain links TRBV7-9 to TRBJ2-1; 10 bases are a match to TRBD2. V shed 5 bases, J shed 0 bases, and the junction held 13 bases outside the gene matches. In germline, CDR1 is SEHNR, CDR2 FQNEAQ (reference sequence). The length of the CDR3 is 19 residues.

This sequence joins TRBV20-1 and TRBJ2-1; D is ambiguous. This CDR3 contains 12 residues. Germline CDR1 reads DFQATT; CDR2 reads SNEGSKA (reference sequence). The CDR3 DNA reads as TGCGGGGTAGGCCGCCCGAACAATGAGCAGTTCTTC. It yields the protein CGVGRPNNEQFF.

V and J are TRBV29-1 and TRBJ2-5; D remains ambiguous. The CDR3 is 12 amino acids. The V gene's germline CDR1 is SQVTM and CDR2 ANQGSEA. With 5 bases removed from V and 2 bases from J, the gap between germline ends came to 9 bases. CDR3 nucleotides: TGCAGCGTTAGGCCAGAACAAGAGACCCAGTACTTC. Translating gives CSVRPEQETQYF.

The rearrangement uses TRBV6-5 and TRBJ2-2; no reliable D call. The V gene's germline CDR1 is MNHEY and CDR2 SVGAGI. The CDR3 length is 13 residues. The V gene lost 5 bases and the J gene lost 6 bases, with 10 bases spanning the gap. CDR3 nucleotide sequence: TGTGCCAGCAGTCGTAGGTTCTCCGGGGAGCTGTTTTTT. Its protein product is CASSRRFSGELFF.

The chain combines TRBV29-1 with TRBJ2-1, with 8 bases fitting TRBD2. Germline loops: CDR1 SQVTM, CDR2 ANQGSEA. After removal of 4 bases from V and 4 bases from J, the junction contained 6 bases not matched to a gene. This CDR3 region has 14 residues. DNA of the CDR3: TGCAGCGTTGGCCCGAGCGGGAGATACAATGAGCAGTTCTTC. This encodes CSVGPSGRYNEQFF.

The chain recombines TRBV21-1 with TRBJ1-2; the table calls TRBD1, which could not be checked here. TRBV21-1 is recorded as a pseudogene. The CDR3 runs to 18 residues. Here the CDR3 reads CASSNLITRIQGVHGYTF. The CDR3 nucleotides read TGTGCCAGCAGCAATCTCATCACACGGATACAGGGGGTACATGGCTACACCTTC.

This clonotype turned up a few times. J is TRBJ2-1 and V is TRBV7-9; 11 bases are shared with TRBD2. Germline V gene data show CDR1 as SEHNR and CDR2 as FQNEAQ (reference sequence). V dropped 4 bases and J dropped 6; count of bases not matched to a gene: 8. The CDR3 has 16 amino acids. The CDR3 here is CASSSPGLAVINEQFF. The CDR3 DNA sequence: TGTGCCAGCAGCTCCCCGGGACTAGCGGTGATCAATGAGCAGTTCTTC.

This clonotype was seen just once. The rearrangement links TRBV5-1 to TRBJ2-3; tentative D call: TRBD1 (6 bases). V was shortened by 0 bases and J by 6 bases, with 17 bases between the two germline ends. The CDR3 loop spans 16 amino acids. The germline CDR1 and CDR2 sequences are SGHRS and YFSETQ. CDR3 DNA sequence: TGCGCCAGCAGCTTGGTAGGACAGTACCTGCGGGATACGCAGTATTTT. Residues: CASSLVGQYLRDTQYF. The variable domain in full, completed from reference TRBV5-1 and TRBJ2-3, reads KAGVTQTPRYLIKTRGQQVTLSCSPISGHRSVSWYQQTPGQGLQFLFEYFSETQRNKGNFPGRFSGRQFSNSRSEMNVSTLELGDSALYLCASSLVGQYLRDTQYFGPGTRLTVL.

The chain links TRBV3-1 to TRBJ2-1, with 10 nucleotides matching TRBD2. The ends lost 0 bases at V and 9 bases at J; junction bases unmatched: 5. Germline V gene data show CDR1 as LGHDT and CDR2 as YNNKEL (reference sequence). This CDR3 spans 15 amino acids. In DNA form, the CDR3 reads TGTGCCAGCAGCCAAGACCTAGCGGGAGTAGGTGAGCAGTTCTTC. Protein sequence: CASSQDLAGVGEQFF.

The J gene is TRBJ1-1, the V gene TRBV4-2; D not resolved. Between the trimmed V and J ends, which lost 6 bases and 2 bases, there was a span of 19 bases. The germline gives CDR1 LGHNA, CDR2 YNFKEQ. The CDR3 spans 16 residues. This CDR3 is CASSERGRKGNTEAFF. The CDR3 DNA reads TGTGCCAGCAGTGAAAGAGGGAGGAAGGGAAACACTGAAGCTTTCTTT.

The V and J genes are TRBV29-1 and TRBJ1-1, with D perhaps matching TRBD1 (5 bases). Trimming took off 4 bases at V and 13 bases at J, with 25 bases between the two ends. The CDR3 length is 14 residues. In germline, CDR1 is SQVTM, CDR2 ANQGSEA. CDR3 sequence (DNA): TGCAGCGTTGCTCTCAAAGGGGTCCCTCAGAAGGGTTTCTTT. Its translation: CSVALKGVPQKGFF.

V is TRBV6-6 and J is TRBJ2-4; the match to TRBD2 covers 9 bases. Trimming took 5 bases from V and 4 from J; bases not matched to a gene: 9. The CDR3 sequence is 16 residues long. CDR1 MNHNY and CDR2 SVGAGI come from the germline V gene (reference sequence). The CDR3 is CASSVLVAGEKNIQYF. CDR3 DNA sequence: TGTGCCAGCAGTGTCCTTGTAGCGGGAGAGAAAAACATTCAGTACTTC.

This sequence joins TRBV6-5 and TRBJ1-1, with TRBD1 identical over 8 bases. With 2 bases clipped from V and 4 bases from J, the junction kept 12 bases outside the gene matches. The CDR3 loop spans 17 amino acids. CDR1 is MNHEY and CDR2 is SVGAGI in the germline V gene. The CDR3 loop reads CASSYGDNGQGATEAFF. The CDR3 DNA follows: TGTGCCAGCAGTTACGGTGACAATGGACAGGGAGCCACTGAAGCTTTCTTT.

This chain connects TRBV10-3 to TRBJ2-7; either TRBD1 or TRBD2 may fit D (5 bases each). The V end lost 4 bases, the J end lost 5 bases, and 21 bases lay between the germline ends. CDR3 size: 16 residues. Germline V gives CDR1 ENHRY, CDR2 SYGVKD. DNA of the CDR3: TGTGCCATCAGTGTGACCCACATTAGGGACGACCACGAGCAGTACTTC. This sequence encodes CAISVTHIRDDHEQYF.